This T cell receptor beta chain was identified in a study of CD8+ T cells in alopecia areata. Study results and caveats: Across lesional scalp, and particularly alopecia totalis/universalis, clonality surpassed that of normal scalp. Relative to mice, TCR sharing across patients was less clear, a difference possibly HLA-related. Normal skin's resident alphabeta T cells are also sequenced in scalp samples.

Sequencing templates came from extracted RNA that was reverse transcribed into cDNA. Sequenced by immunoSEQ multiplex PCR; TCRdb stores in-frame clones only, minus some. The sample consists of about 110,000 clones, roughly 64% of them appearing once. V lost 3 bases and J lost 6, with 9 bases in between. The CDR3 spans 13 residues. In germline, CDR1 is SNHLY, CDR2 FYNNEI. As for this clone: Antigen unknown.

It was from PBMCs that CD4+ and CD8+ T cells were sorted. The sample comprised CD8+ T cells sorted from blood. The chain joins TRBV2 to TRBJ2-4; D unresolved. This sequence originates from a human donor in good health. CDR3 protein: CASSDYSRNIQYF. As DNA, the CDR3 is TGTGCCAGCAGTGATTACAGTAGAAACATTCAGTACTTC.